This T cell receptor (beta chain) was recorded in a study of cytomegalovirus exposure and HLA in healthy donors. PCR employed 60 Vbeta and 13 Jbeta primers. The repertoire was sequenced with immunoSEQ multiplex PCR; TCRdb's copy has only in-frame clones and lacks some. Among roughly 250,000 clones listed, about four fifths were seen once. This clone turned up a few times. The CDR3 loop spans 16 amino acids. Between the trimmed V and J ends, which lost 6 bases and 4 bases, there was a span of 22 bases. CDR1 SGHRS and CDR2 YFSETQ come from the germline V gene. The receptor was isolated from a girl aged 2 to 10 in good health and CMV-seronegative. J is TRBJ2-5 and V is TRBV5-1, with TRBD1 as a possible D gene (5 bases). The sequencing input was PBMCs. The CDR3 loop reads CASNPNPGILGETQYF. The CDR3 DNA sequence: TGCGCCAGCAACCCTAACCCAGGGATCCTAGGAGAGACCCAGTACTTC.